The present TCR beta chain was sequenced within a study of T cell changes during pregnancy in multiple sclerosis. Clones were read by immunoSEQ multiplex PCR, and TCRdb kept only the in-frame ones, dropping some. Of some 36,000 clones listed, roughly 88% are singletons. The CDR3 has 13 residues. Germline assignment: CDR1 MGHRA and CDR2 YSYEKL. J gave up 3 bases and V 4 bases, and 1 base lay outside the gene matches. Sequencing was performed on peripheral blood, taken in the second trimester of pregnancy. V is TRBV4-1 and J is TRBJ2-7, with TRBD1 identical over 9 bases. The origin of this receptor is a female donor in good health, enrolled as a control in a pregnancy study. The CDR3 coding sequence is TGCGCCAGCAGCCTGACAGGGGGCTACGAGCAGTACTTC. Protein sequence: CASSLTGGYEQYF.